The present TCR beta chain was sequenced within a study of CXCR3-negative and CXCR3-positive naive CD8 T cells. Study information: With about 1.5 +/- 0.3 million reads per library, the TRB reads numbered around 140 million in total. General study results and limits: CXCR3 expression dropped partially after cryopreservation, and most assays relied on fresh PBMCs. Memory CD8+ cells showed much lower diversity, while both naive subsets displayed comparably high diversity.

Each TRB cDNA library was prepared by 5' RACE (with UMI labels). After re-calling the 5' RACE reads, TCRdb lists one entry per CDR3 protein, DNA absent. The sample table includes 56,000 or so distinct CDR3 sequences. Each CD8+ T cell subset was flow-sorted in triplicate. Every sort contained a few hundred thousand cells. Comments on this clonotype: Its antigen is not known.

The CDR3 sequence is 13 residues long. CDR1 SGHVS and CDR2 FQNEAQ come from the germline V gene. The chain combines TRBV7-8 with TRBJ2-1; TCRdb returns TRBD1, unconfirmable since there is no DNA. The material sequenced was memory CD8+ T cells from blood. The sequence was obtained from a human donor in good health. Some clones in this sample may be carry-over from other donors' samples. Here the CDR3 reads CASFTGGAVEQFF.